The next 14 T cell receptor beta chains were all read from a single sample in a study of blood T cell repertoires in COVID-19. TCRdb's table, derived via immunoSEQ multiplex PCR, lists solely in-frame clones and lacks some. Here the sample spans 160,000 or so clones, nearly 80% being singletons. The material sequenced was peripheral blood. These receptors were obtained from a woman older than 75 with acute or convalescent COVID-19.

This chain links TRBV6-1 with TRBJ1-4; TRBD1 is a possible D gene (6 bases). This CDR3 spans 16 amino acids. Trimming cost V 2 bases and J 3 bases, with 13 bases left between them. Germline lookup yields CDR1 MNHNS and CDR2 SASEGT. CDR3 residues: CASSETGGVANEKLFF. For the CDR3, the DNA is TGTGCCAGCAGTGAAACGGGGGGCGTAGCTAATGAAAAACTGTTTTTT.

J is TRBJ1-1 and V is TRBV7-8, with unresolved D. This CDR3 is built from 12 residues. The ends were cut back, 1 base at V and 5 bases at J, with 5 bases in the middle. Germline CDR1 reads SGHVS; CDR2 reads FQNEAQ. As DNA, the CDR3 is TGTGCCAGCAGCTTAGAACGGACTGAAGCTTTCTTT. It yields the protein CASSLERTEAFF.

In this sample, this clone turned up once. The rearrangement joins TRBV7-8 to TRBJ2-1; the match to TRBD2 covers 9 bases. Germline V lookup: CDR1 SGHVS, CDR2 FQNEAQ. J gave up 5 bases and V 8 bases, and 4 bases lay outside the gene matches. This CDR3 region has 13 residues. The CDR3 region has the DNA TGTGCCAGCGGCGGGAGGGCCGACAATGAGCAGTTCTTC. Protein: CASGGRADNEQFF.

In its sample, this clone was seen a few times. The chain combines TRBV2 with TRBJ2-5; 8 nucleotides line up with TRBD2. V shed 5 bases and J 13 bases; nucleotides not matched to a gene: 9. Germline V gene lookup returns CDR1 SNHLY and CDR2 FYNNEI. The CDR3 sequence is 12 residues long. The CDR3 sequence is CASSPLTSGPYF. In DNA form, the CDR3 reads TGTGCCAGCAGTCCCCTTACTAGCGGTCCGTACTTC.

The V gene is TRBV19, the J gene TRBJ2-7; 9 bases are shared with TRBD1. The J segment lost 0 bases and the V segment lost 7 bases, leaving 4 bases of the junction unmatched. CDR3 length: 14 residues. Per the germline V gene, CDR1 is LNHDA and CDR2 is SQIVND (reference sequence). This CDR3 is CASTPTGGSYEQYF. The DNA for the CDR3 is TGTGCCAGTACCCCGACAGGGGGCTCCTACGAGCAGTACTTC.

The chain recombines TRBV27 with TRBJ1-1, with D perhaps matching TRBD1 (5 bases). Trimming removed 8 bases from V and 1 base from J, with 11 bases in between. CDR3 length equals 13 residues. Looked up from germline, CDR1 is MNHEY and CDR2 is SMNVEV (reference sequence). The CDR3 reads CASWRGGNTEAFF. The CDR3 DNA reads TGTGCCAGCTGGCGGGGCGGGAACACTGAAGCTTTCTTT.

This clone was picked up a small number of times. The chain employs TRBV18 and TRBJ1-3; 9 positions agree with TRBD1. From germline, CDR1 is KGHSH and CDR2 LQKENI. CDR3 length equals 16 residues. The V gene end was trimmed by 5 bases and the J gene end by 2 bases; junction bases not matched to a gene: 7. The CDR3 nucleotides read TGTGCCAGCTCAATAACCGGGACAGGGACTGGAAACACCATATATTTT. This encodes CASSITGTGTGNTIYF. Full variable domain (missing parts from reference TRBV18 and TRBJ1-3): NAGVMQNPRHLVRRRGQEARLRCSPMKGHSHVYWYRQLPEEGLKFMVYLQKENIIDESGMPKERFSAEFPKEGPSILRIQQVVRGDSAAYFCASSITGTGTGNTIYFGEGSWLTVV.

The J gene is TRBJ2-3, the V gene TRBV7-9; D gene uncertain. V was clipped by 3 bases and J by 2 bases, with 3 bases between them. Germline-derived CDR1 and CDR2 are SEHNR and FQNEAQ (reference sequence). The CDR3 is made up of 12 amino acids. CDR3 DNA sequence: TGTGCCAGCAGCTTTAACACAGATACGCAGTATTTT. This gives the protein CASSFNTDTQYF.

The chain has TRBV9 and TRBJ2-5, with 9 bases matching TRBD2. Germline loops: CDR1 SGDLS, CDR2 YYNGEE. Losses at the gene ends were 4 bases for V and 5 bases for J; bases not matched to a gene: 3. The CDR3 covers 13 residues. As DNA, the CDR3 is TGTGCCAGCAGCCGAGGACTAGCGGAGACCCAGTACTTC. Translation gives CASSRGLAETQYF. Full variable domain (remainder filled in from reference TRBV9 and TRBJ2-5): DSGVTQTPKHLITATGQRVTLRCSPRSGDLSVYWYQQSLDQGLQFLIQYYNGEERAKGNILERFSAQQFPDLHSELNLSSLELGDSALYFCASSRGLAETQYFGPGTRLLVL.

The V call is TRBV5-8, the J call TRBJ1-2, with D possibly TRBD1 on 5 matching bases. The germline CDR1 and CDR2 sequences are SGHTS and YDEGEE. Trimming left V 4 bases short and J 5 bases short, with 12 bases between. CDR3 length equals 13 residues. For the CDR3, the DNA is TGTGCCAGCAGCGGCGGGACGTCATATGGCTACACCTTC. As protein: CASSGGTSYGYTF.

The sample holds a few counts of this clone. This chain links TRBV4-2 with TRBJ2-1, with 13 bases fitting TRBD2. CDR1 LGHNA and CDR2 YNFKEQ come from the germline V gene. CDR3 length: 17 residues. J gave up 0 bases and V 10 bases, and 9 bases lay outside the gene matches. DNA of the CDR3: TGTGCCACCTCGGGACTAGCGGGGCGGAGCTCCTACAATGAGCAGTTCTTC. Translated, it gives CATSGLAGRSSYNEQFF.

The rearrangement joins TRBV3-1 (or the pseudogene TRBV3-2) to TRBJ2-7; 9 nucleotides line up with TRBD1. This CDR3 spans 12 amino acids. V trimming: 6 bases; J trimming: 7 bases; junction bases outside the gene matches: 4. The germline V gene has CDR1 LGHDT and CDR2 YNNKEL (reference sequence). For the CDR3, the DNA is TGTGCCAGCAGACTACAGGGGGCGGAGCAGTACTTC. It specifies CASRLQGAEQYF.

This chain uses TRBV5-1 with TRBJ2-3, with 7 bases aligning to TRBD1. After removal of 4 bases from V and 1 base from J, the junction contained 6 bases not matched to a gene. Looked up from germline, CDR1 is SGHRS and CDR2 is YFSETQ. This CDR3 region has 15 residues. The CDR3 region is CASSLQGIGTDTQYF. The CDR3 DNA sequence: TGCGCCAGCAGCCTACAGGGGATAGGCACAGATACGCAGTATTTT.

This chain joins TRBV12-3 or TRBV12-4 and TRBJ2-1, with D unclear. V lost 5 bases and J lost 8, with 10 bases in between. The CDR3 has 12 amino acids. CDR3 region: CASSPMADEQFF. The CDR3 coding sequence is TGTGCCAGCAGTCCAATGGCAGATGAGCAGTTCTTC.